Listed below are T cell receptor beta chains from one sample, sequenced in a study of blood T cell repertoires in COVID-19. Data came from immunoSEQ multiplex PCR; TCRdb stores just in-frame clones and leaves some out. Of about 140,000 clones listed, approximately 80% are singletons. The specimen was peripheral blood. The origin of the receptors is a woman at least 80 years old in a cohort sampled during active or convalescent COVID-19. Each CDR3 is given without its conserved first and last residue. The D gene is left open where the match is weak. Clone size is stated in some rows and not others, as once, few, many or a class when expanded.

size	D	V	CDR3
.	.	TRBV5-1	ASSLGGFARGNEKLF
.	.	TRBV7-6	ASSLSAVTTGELF
once	TRBD1	TRBV10-3	AISEDPGGAFYGYT
.	TRBD1	TRBV4-2	ASSQEKGQGDGYT
.	.	TRBV7-6	ASSPEAGNYGYT
.	.	TRBV5-1	ASSLPGLGTEAF
.	TRBD2	TRBV3-1/TRBV3-2	ASSPRLAEPYNEQF
.	TRBD1	TRBV6-2/TRBV6-3	ASSRPGQIYGYT
.	.	TRBV4-2	ASSQDLGDYNEQF
.	.	TRBV5-1	ASRPGDGAVSNYGYT
.	TRBD1	TRBV18	ASSPPQGSSYNEQF
.	.	TRBV5-1	ASSTATDTQY
.	TRBD1	TRBV11-2	ASSLLGQGNYGYT
once	.	TRBV6-1	ASRSLEPSSYEQY
once	.	TRBV6-5	ASSSREGGRGYT
.	TRBD1	TRBV19	ASSTLQGQGNTEAF
.	.	TRBV11-2	ASSLRGARTQY
.	TRBD1	TRBV7-3	ASSLRGTGGETQY
.	.	TRBV5-1	ASSLVAGNYGYT
few	.	TRBV7-9	ASITQTGSTEAF
.	TRBD2	TRBV9	ASSPSGWAGANVLT
.	TRBD1	TRBV3-1/TRBV3-2	ASSQGQGSGANVLT
.	.	TRBV6-5	ASSYSERDQPQH
.	TRBD1	TRBV28	ASSPRGMANEKLF
.	.	TRBV9	ASSPGAGSRTDTQY
.	.	TRBV7-2	ASSQGVTGELF
few	.	TRBV6-1	ASSEQGSYGYT
.	TRBD1	TRBV28	ASSPNRGRNTEAF